Sequencing of this T cell receptor beta chain was carried out in a study of prognosis after radiotherapy for stage I lung cancer. Study in general: All non-small cell lung cancer patients were considered medically inoperable.

A word on this clonotype: Its antigen is unidentified. A far larger clone is off by one base, so a read error is likely.

Amplicons of TCR beta CDR3 were generated from genomic DNA by two-round multiplex PCR. Individual primers that were specific to each TRBV and TRBJ gene served in first-round PCR. Universal primers featured in the second PCR round. A single record per CDR3 protein comes from TCRdb applying MiXCR to the multiplex PCR reads. The sample shows 14,000 or so distinct CDR3 sequences, 30% of them seen only once. Study-wide findings and caveats: There was no determination made of whether the expanded TCR clones were tumor-specific.

CDR3 length: 12 residues. Germline V gene sequence: CDR1 MDHEN, CDR2 SYDVKM. The V gene is TRBV28, the J gene TRBJ2-7; D gene unclear. The DNA end favors TRBJ2-5, so the J call may be wrong. The clonotype was recovered from a donor aged 50 or older with non-small cell lung cancer. Here the sequenced sample was PBMCs, taken before or after stereotactic body radiation therapy (not recorded which). The CDR3: CAISLLWETQYF. Written as DNA, the CDR3 is TGTGCCATCAGCCTTCTTTGGGAGACCCAGTACTTC.